This T cell receptor (beta chain) was recorded in a study of cytomegalovirus exposure and HLA in healthy donors. With 60 Vbeta and 13 Jbeta primers, the PCR was carried out. Using immunoSEQ multiplex PCR, the repertoire was profiled, and TCRdb retains in-frame clones only, with some absent. The sample table sets out 100,000 to 150,000 clones. The CDR3 totals 15 residues. Germline trimming cut 4 bases from V and 5 bases from J; bases unmatched to any gene: 8. Per the germline V gene, CDR1 is SGHNT and CDR2 is YENEEA. The sample taken for sequencing was PBMCs. The V call is TRBV11-3, the J call TRBJ2-3, with 8 bases that match TRBD2. This sequence originates from a man between 40 and 49 years old in good health and CMV-seronegative. CDR3 in amino acids: CASSWGSGGVDTQYF. For the CDR3, the DNA is TGTGCCAGCAGCTGGGGGTCGGGAGGGGTAGATACGCAGTATTTT.